The following is a TCR beta chain sequence with its context. This record belongs to a study of blood T cell repertoires in COVID-19. About the study: Samples representing acute and convalescent COVID-19 were sourced from the United States, Italy and Spain.

V lost 2 bases to trimming and J lost 1 base, with 11 bases between them. Looked up from germline, CDR1 is MDHEN and CDR2 is SYDVKM. CDR3 length equals 15 residues. As handled by the study authors: The authors estimated nucleated cell counts from reference gene primer amplification. Using immunoSEQ multiplex PCR, the repertoire was profiled, and TCRdb retains in-frame clones only, with some absent. The V and J calls and clone size are taken from that table; D and trimming were inferred from the DNA. The sample has some 70,000 clones; 80% are singletons. The Seattle site enrolled patients during active infection and followed them longitudinally.

The chain carries TRBV28 and TRBJ1-1; no clear D. The receptor was isolated from a middle-aged man with COVID-19, enrolled during active disease. The sample consisted of peripheral blood. The CDR3 region is CASSLRALSNTEAFF. The CDR3 nucleotides are TGTGCCAGCAGTTTAAGAGCTCTATCGAACACTGAAGCTTTCTTT. The entire variable domain, with the rest obtained from reference TRBV28 and TRBJ1-1, is as follows: DVKVTQSSRYLVKRTGEKVFLECVQDMDHENMFWYRQDPGLGLRLIYFSYDVKMKEKGDIPEGYSVSREKKERFSLILESASTNQTSMYLCASSLRALSNTEAFFGQGTRLTVV.